This TCR beta chain is from a study of OX40 agonist ivuxolimab in advanced cancers. Germline V gene sequence: CDR1 MRHNA, CDR2 SNTAGT. The CDR3 runs to 18 residues. The ends were cut back, 9 bases at V and 4 bases at J, with 30 bases in the middle. Data came from immunoSEQ multiplex PCR; TCRdb stores just in-frame clones and leaves some out. The sample includes some 38,000 clones, 70% to 90% of them seen just once. The chain employs TRBV6-4 and TRBJ1-1; TRBD1 is a possible D gene (6 bases). The sample in question was CD4+ or CD8+ T cells sorted from blood, obtained in a trial of the OX40 agonist ivuxolimab. The sequence derives from an adult with an advanced solid tumor such as melanoma, head and neck, liver or kidney cancer. The CDR3 nucleotides read TGTGCCAGTGGAAGGTGTACATGGTCGGGAAGGGGGACCACTGAAGCTTTCTTT. Translated, it gives CASGRCTWSGRGTTEAFF.